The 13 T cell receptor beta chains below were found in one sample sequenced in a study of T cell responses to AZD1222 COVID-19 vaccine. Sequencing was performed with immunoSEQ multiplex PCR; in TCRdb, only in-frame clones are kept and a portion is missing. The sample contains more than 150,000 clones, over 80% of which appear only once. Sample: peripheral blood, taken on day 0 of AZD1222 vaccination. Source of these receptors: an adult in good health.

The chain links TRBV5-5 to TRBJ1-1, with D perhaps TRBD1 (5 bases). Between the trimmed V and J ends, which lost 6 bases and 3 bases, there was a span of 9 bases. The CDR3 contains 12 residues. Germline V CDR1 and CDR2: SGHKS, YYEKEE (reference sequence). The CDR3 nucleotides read TGTGCCAGCACCGGGGGGGACACTGAAGCTTTCTTT. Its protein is CASTGGDTEAFF.

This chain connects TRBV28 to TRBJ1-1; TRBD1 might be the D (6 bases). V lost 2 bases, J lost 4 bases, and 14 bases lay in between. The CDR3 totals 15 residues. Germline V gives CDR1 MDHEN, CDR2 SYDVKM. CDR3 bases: TGTGCCAGCAGTTTAGGTGGGGGGGCGGTCACTGAAGCTTTCTTT. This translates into CASSLGGGAVTEAFF.

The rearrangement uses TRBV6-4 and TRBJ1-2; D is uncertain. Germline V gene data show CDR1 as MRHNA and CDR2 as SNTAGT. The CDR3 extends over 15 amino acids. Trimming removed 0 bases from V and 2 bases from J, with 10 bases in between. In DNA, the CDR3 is TGTGCCAGCAGTGACTCTGGGCCGGGGAACTATGGCTACACCTTC. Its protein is CASSDSGPGNYGYTF.

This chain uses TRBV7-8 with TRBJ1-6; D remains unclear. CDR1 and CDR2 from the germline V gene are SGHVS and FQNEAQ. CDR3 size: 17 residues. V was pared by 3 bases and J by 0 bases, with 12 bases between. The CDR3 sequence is CASSFNSLSSYNSPLHF. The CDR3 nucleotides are TGTGCCAGCAGCTTCAACAGCCTGAGCTCCTATAATTCACCCCTCCACTTT.

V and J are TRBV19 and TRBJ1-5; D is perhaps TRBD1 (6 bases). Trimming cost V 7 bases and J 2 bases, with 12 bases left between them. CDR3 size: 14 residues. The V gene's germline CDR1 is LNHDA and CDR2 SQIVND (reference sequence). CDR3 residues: CASMEGGGNQPQHF. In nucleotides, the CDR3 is TGTGCCAGTATGGAGGGGGGAGGCAATCAGCCCCAGCATTTT. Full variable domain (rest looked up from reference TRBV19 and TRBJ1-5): DGGITQSPKYLFRKEGQNVTLSCEQNLNHDAMYWYRQDPGQGLRLIYYSQIVNDFQKGDIAEGYSVSREKKESFPLTVTSAQKNPTAFYLCASMEGGGNQPQHFGDGTRLSIL.

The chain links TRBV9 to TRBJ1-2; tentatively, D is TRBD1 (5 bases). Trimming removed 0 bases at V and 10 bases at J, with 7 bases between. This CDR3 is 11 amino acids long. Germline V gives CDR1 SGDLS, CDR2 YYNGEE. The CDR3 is CASSVEGYYTF. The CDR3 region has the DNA TGTGCCAGCAGCGTAGAGGGGTACTACACCTTC.

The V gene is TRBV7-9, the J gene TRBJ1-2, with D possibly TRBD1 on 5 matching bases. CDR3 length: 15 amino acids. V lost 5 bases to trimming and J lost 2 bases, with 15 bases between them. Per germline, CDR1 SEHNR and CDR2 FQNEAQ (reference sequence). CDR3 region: CASSLGSGVNYGYTF. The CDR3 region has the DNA TGTGCCAGCAGCCTAGGTTCGGGGGTAAACTATGGCTACACCTTC. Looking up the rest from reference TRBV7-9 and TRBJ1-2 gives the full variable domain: DTGVSQNPRHKITKRGQNVTFRCDPISEHNRLYWYRQTLGQGPEFLTYFQNEAQLEKSRLLSDRFSAERPKGSFSTLEIQRTEQGDSAMYLCASSLGSGVNYGYTFGSGTRLTVV.

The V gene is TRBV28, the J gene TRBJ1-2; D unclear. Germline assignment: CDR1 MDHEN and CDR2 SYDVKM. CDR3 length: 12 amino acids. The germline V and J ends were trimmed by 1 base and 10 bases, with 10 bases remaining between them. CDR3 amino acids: CASSLSRGAYTF. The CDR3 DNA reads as TGTGCCAGCAGTTTATCTAGAGGTGCCTACACCTTC.

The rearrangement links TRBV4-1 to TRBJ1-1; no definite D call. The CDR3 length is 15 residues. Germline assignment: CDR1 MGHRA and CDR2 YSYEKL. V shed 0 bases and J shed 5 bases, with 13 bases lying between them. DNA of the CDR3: TGCGCCAGCAGCCAAGATTGGGTTTCGGGGACTGAAGCTTTCTTT. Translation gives CASSQDWVSGTEAFF.

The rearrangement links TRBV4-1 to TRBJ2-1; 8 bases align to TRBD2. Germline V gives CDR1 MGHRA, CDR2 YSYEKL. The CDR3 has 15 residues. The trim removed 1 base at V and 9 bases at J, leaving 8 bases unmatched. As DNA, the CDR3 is TGCGCCAGCAGCCAAGTGGTCGGGAGGGTTGGTGAGCAGTTCTTC. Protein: CASSQVVGRVGEQFF.

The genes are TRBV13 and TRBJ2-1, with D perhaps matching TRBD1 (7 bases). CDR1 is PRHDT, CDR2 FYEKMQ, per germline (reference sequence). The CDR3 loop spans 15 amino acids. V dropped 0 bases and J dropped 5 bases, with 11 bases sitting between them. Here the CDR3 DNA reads TGTGCCAGCAGCTTAGGGCAGGGGGGCCACAATGAGCAGTTCTTC. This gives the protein CASSLGQGGHNEQFF.

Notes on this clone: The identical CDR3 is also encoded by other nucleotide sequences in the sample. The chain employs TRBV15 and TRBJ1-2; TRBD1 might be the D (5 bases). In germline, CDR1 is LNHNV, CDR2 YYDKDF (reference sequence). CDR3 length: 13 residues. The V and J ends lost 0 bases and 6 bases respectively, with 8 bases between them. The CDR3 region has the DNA TGTGCCACCAGCAGAGAAGAAGGGGATGGCTACACCTTC. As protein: CATSREEGDGYTF.

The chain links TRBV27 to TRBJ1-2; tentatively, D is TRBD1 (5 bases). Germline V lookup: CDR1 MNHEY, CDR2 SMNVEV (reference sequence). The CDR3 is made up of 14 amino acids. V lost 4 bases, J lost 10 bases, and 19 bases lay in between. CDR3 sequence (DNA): TGTGCCAGCAGTTCGGGACTTAGGGGAGGGGACTACACCTTC. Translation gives CASSSGLRGGDYTF.